This T cell receptor (beta chain) was identified in a study of blood T cell repertoires in COVID-19. Whole-study context: Samples of COVID-19 (acute and convalescent) were obtained from the United States, Italy and Spain. Sources were T cells, B-cell-depleted T cells, or PBMCs; the material itself was cDNA or gDNA.

Germline CDR1 is LGHDT and CDR2 is YNNKEL (reference sequence). V lost 4 bases to trimming and J lost 5 bases, with 11 bases between them. The CDR3 sequence is 13 residues long. In the original workflow: Quantification of nucleated cells was approximated via reference gene primer amplification. Sequencing used immunoSEQ multiplex PCR; TCRdb keeps in-frame clones, though not all of them. D and trimming were read from the DNA, whereas the V and J calls and clone size are those reported in that table. Altogether more than 80,000 clones are present, 70% to 80% being singletons, with the ten largest covering under 20%. This clone was recorded a few times.

The sequence derives from a human donor in a cohort sampled during active COVID-19. The source material was peripheral blood. This chain joins TRBV3-1 (or the pseudogene TRBV3-2) and TRBJ1-2; D gene ambiguous. In DNA form, the CDR3 reads TGTGCCAGCAGCCGTAGGACTGATTATGGCTACACCTTC. This sequence encodes CASSRRTDYGYTF.